The 24 T cell receptor beta chains presented below share a single source sample, sequenced in a study of Graves' ophthalmopathy and Graves' hyperthyroidism. Amplification of the TCR beta CDR3 regions used RNA transcripts (as template). First-round RT-PCR with HTBI primers preceded a second-round multiplex PCR. MiXCR was run by TCRdb on the multiplex PCR reads, yielding one entry per CDR3 protein. The sample consists of approximately 410,000 distinct CDR3 sequences, over 15% of them appearing once. The sequencing input was peripheral blood. All receptors derive from a woman aged 18-30 years with stable Graves' hyperthyroidism.

This clonotype was detected ten times or more. This chain connects TRBV6-1 to TRBJ1-2; TRBD1 matches at 11 bases. Germline assignment: CDR1 MNHNS and CDR2 SASEGT. J gave up 3 bases and V 8 bases, and 11 bases lay outside the gene matches. This CDR3 contains 16 residues. The CDR3 protein is CASFPPGQGDYYGYTF. The CDR3 DNA is TGTGCCAGCTTTCCCCCGGGACAGGGGGACTACTATGGCTACACCTTC.

At least ten counts were recorded for this clonotype. V is TRBV24-1 and J is TRBJ1-5; no clear D gene. This CDR3 contains 13 residues. Germline lookup yields CDR1 KGHDR and CDR2 SFDVKD. The V gene lost 9 bases and the J gene lost 0 bases, with 8 bases spanning the gap. In nucleotides, the CDR3 is TGTGCCACCTCGAGTTATAGCAATCAGCCCCAGCATTTT. Residues: CATSSYSNQPQHF.

This clonotype has more than one count but fewer than ten. The rearrangement joins TRBV5-1 to TRBJ1-6; the D is unclear. Trimming cost V 6 bases and J 12 bases, with 13 bases left between them. Germline-derived CDR1 and CDR2 are SGHRS and YFSETQ. The CDR3 sequence is 12 residues long. CDR3 residues: CASNWEAGPLHF. DNA for the CDR3: TGCGCCAGCAACTGGGAAGCCGGACCCCTCCACTTT.

In its sample, this clonotype was seen many times. The J gene is TRBJ2-5, the V gene TRBV24-1; D not certain. The CDR3 runs 13 residues. CDR1 and CDR2 from the germline V gene are KGHDR and SFDVKD. Trimming left V 1 base short and J 5 bases short, with 7 bases between. In nucleotides, the CDR3 is TGTGCCACCAGTGATTTAACGGTTGAGACCCAGTACTTC. Its translation is CATSDLTVETQYF.

This clonotype was seen at least ten times. V is TRBV15 and J is TRBJ2-5; maybe TRBD2 (6 bases). Trimming removed 0 bases from V and 4 bases from J, with 12 bases in between. Germline-derived CDR1 and CDR2 are LNHNV and YYDKDF (reference sequence). The CDR3 contains 15 residues. The CDR3 nucleotides read TGTGCCACCAGCAGAGATGGCGGGGTTGGAGAGACCCAGTACTTC. This codes for CATSRDGGVGETQYF.

This clonotype was counted at least ten times. A much larger clone is a single base away; this may be a read error. The chain links TRBV7-9 to TRBJ2-2, with D possibly being TRBD1 (5 bases). Deletions cut 5 bases from V and 6 bases from J, with 7 bases between. The germline gives CDR1 SEHNR, CDR2 FQNEAQ (reference sequence). The CDR3 has 12 residues. The CDR3 nucleotides are TGTGCCAGCAGCGTAGGGGCCGGGGAGCTGTTTTTT. Translating it yields CASSVGAGELFF.

This clonotype was seen ten or more times. CDR3 nucleotide sequence: TGTGCCAGCAGTTATAGGGCAGGGCAATTCCTTTACTATGGCTACACCTTC. Translation: CASSYRAGQFLYYGYTF. This chain links TRBV6-5 with TRBJ1-2; TRBD1 might be the D (5 bases). V lost 3 bases and J 3 bases, leaving 20 bases between the germline ends. CDR1 is MNHEY and CDR2 is SVGAGI in the germline V gene. The CDR3 runs to 17 residues.

This clonotype showed up many times. This chain uses TRBV5-1 with TRBJ1-2; D not resolved. Germline values: CDR1 SGHRS, CDR2 YFSETQ. Trimming cost V 2 bases and J 7 bases, with 18 bases left between them. This CDR3 has 15 residues. CDR3 DNA: TGCGCCAGCAGCTTCTATACGGGCGTGGAGAGTGGCTACACCTTC. Protein product: CASSFYTGVESGYTF.

This clonotype was detected many times. The V gene is TRBV7-2, the J gene TRBJ1-2; no clear D gene. CDR1 is SGHTA, CDR2 FQGNSA, per germline. This CDR3 contains 16 residues. Trimming took off 0 bases at V and 8 bases at J, with 19 bases between the two ends. CDR3 loop: CASSLAAKGLRAGYTF. CDR3 nucleotide sequence: TGTGCCAGCAGCTTAGCTGCAAAGGGCCTTAGAGCGGGCTACACCTTC.

The chain employs TRBV4-1 and TRBJ2-2; TRBD2 aligns across 12 bases. Germline CDR1 MGHRA, CDR2 YSYEKL. The CDR3 consists of 17 residues. V shed 7 bases, J shed 5 bases, and the junction held 11 bases outside the gene matches. For the CDR3, the DNA is TGCGCCAGCAAGCTCCTTCTAGCGGGGGGGCGTACCGGGGAGCTGTTTTTT. Its translation: CASKLLLAGGRTGELFF.

Concerning this clonotype itself: A single base separates this from a much larger clone, so it may be a read error. This chain uses TRBV7-2 with TRBJ1-6; D not certain. The CDR3 runs 14 residues. Germline-derived CDR1 and CDR2 are SGHTA and FQGNSA. Between the trimmed V and J ends, which lost 2 bases and 9 bases, there was a span of 11 bases. In DNA form, the CDR3 reads TGTGCCAGCAGCTTAATGCAAGGAATTTCACCCCTCCACTTT. Translation gives CASSLMQGISPLHF.

This sequence joins TRBV9 and TRBJ2-2; 14 nucleotides line up with TRBD2. V dropped 4 bases and J dropped 4; count of bases not matched to a gene: 3. Germline-derived CDR1 and CDR2 are SGDLS and YYNGEE. The CDR3 loop spans 16 amino acids. The CDR3 DNA sequence: TGTGCCAGCAGCCGACTAGCGGGGGGGAGCACCGGGGAGCTGTTTTTT. Its translation: CASSRLAGGSTGELFF. Using reference TRBV9 and TRBJ2-2 for the parts outside the CDR3, the full variable domain is DSGVTQTPKHLITATGQRVTLRCSPRSGDLSVYWYQQSLDQGLQFLIQYYNGEERAKGNILERFSAQQFPDLHSELNLSSLELGDSALYFCASSRLAGGSTGELFFGEGSRLTVL.

Ten or more counts support this clonotype. The chain uses TRBV6-1 and TRBJ2-7, with no clear D. CDR3 length equals 14 residues. Germline V gene sequence: CDR1 MNHNS, CDR2 SASEGT. V was shortened by 2 bases and J by 2 bases, with 10 bases between the two germline ends. CDR3 sequence (DNA): TGTGCCAGCAGTGAATACCACAGCACCTACGAGCAGTACTTC. This gives the protein CASSEYHSTYEQYF.

At least ten counts were recorded for this clonotype. This chain uses TRBV6-2 or TRBV6-3 with TRBJ1-2; D ambiguous. V was pared by 6 bases and J by 4 bases, with 18 bases between. The CDR3 has 15 amino acids. Per germline, CDR1 MNHEY and CDR2 SVGEGT. The CDR3 loop is CASSYTRREPYGYTF. CDR3 nucleotides: TGTGCCAGCAGCTATACACGAAGAGAGCCCTATGGCTACACCTTC.

The gene calls are TRBV6-5 and TRBJ1-5; unclear D gene. CDR1 and CDR2 (germline): MNHEY, SVGAGI. The length of the CDR3 is 16 residues. V lost 2 bases and J lost 1, with 12 bases in between. The CDR3 coding sequence is TGTGCCAGCAGTTACGTGGACCGTAAGAGCAATCAGCCCCAGCATTTT. Its protein is CASSYVDRKSNQPQHF.

The table lists this clonotype with many counts. The V and J genes are TRBV11-2 and TRBJ1-6, with D unresolved. The V gene lost 1 base and the J gene lost 0 bases, with 7 bases spanning the gap. This CDR3 is 16 amino acids long. The germline CDR1 and CDR2 sequences are SGHAT and FQNNGV. The CDR3 sequence: CASSLGPSSYNSPLHF. CDR3 in DNA: TGTGCCAGCAGCTTAGGTCCAAGCTCCTATAATTCACCCCTCCACTTT.

This clonotype was recorded at least ten times. The chain joins TRBV12-3 or TRBV12-4 to TRBJ1-3, with D possibly matching TRBD1 (5 bases). This CDR3 region has 15 residues. Trimming took 7 bases from V and 0 from J, leaving 13 bases between them. The CDR3 here is CASNLGGNSGNTIYF. The CDR3 region has the DNA TGTGCCAGCAACTTGGGGGGAAACTCTGGAAACACCATATATTTT.

This clonotype came up many times. The chain combines TRBV29-1 with TRBJ1-1; no clear D gene. CDR1 is SQVTM and CDR2 is ANQGSEA in the germline V gene. Trimming took off 6 bases at V and 3 bases at J, with 14 bases between the two ends. This CDR3 spans 13 amino acids. The CDR3 here is CSVINDWDTEAFF. CDR3 sequence (DNA): TGCAGCGTCATAAATGACTGGGACACTGAAGCTTTCTTT. The whole variable domain, filled in from reference TRBV29-1 and TRBJ1-1, reads SAVISQKPSRDICQRGTSLTIQCQVDSQVTMMFWYRQQPGQSLTLIATANQGSEATYESGFVIDKFPISRPNLTFSTLTVSNMSPEDSSIYLCSVINDWDTEAFFGQGTRLTVV.

In its sample, this clonotype was seen a few times. The rearrangement links TRBV20-1 to TRBJ1-1; D is uncertain. The germline V and J ends were trimmed by 0 bases and 3 bases, with 8 bases remaining between them. The CDR3 is made up of 13 amino acids. Germline CDR1 DFQATT, CDR2 SNEGSKA (reference sequence). This CDR3 reads CSARDRIYTEAFF. The CDR3 nucleotides read TGCAGTGCTAGAGATAGGATTTACACTGAAGCTTTCTTT.

This clonotype was observed many times. This chain joins TRBV20-1 and TRBJ2-5, with 10 bases fitting TRBD2. This CDR3 comprises 16 residues. Per the germline V gene, CDR1 is DFQATT and CDR2 is SNEGSKA (reference sequence). Unmatched junction bases numbered 8, after V lost 4 bases and J lost 0 bases. Written as DNA, the CDR3 is TGCAGTGCTACCCGGCTAGCGGGGGCCAACCAAGAGACCCAGTACTTC. The encoded protein is CSATRLAGANQETQYF.

This clonotype was observed at least ten times. V and J are TRBV24-1 and TRBJ1-2, with 10 bases matching TRBD1. Unmatched junction bases numbered 5, after V lost 3 bases and J lost 8 bases. Germline-derived CDR1 and CDR2 are KGHDR and SFDVKD. There are 14 residues in the CDR3. Here the CDR3 DNA reads TGTGCCACCAGTGATCCCGGACAGGGGGGAGGCTACACCTTC. Its translation is CATSDPGQGGGYTF.

This clonotype was seen repeatedly, ten times or more. The chain combines TRBV6-5 with TRBJ2-7; the match to TRBD2 covers 11 bases. The CDR3 extends over 15 amino acids. J lost 7 bases, V lost 2 bases, and 7 bases had no gene match. Germline V CDR1 and CDR2: MNHEY, SVGAGI. The DNA of the CDR3 is TGTGCCAGCAGTTACATTAGCGGGGGGGATGAAGAGCAGTACTTC. Translation gives CASSYISGGDEEQYF.

The chain couples TRBV20-1 to TRBJ1-1, with TRBD1 as a possible D gene (5 bases). Germline CDR1 DFQATT, CDR2 SNEGSKA (reference sequence). This CDR3 spans 14 amino acids. V was trimmed by 2 bases and J by 0 bases, leaving 10 bases between them. The CDR3 DNA follows: TGCAGTGCTAGATTGGGGCATATGAACACTGAAGCTTTCTTT. This sequence encodes CSARLGHMNTEAFF.

CDR3 residues: CASSVGGQTYEQYF. DNA of the CDR3: TGTGCCAGCAGTGTGGGAGGGCAGACCTACGAGCAGTACTTC. The chain has TRBV12-3 or TRBV12-4 and TRBJ2-7; 7 bases agree with TRBD2. The CDR3 consists of 14 residues. V shed 5 bases and J 2 bases; nucleotides not matched to a gene: 6.